Following are 11 T cell receptor beta chains from one sample sequenced in a study of OX40 agonist ivuxolimab in advanced cancers. TCRdb's table, derived via immunoSEQ multiplex PCR, lists solely in-frame clones and lacks some. There are tens of thousands of clones in the sample; approximately 90% occur only once, and around 1.9% lies in the top ten. The input for sequencing was CD4+ or CD8+ T cells sorted from blood, taken in a trial of the OX40 agonist ivuxolimab. The source of these receptors is an adult with an advanced solid tumor such as melanoma, head and neck, liver or kidney cancer.

This clone was found a few times. The gene calls are TRBV21-1 and TRBJ2-5; the table assigns TRBD2, which was not confirmed against the DNA. TRBV21-1 is a listed pseudogene. This CDR3 spans 16 amino acids. For the CDR3, the DNA is TGTGCCAGCAGCAAAGCGCTGGCGGGGGTTCGAGAGACCCAGTACTTC. Translating gives CASSKALAGVRETQYF.

This clone has just one count. The chain joins TRBV2 to TRBJ1-5; D remains ambiguous. Germline CDR1 is SNHLY and CDR2 is FYNNEI. V lost 6 bases to trimming and J lost 2 bases, with 11 bases between them. This CDR3 has 14 amino acids. CDR3 nucleotide sequence: TGTGCCAGCAGCCCTTCAGGAGGCAATCAGCCCCAGCATTTT. Translating gives CASSPSGGNQPQHF.

The CDR3 region has the DNA TGTGCCAGCAGCTTAACCCTCTACGAGCAGTACTTC. It encodes CASSLTLYEQYF. V gene TRBV7-9 combines with J gene TRBJ2-7; no reliable D call. Per the germline V gene, CDR1 is SEHNR and CDR2 is FQNEAQ (reference sequence). V lost 2 bases and J lost 3, with 5 bases in between. The CDR3 has 12 amino acids.

This clone was detected only a few times. V usage is TRBV9 and J usage is TRBJ1-6, with TRBD1 identical over 8 bases. Germline lookup yields CDR1 SGDLS and CDR2 YYNGEE. J was trimmed by 5 bases and V by 4 bases; bases with no gene match: 8. There are 16 residues in the CDR3. This chain's CDR3 is CASSPDPTGDNSPLHF. In DNA form, the CDR3 reads TGTGCCAGCAGCCCTGACCCGACAGGGGATAATTCACCCCTCCACTTT.

This clone was seen a handful of times. The chain is built from TRBV18 and TRBJ1-5; D is unclear. V was pared by 6 bases and J by 5 bases, with 11 bases between. CDR3 length: 13 amino acids. Germline V CDR1 and CDR2: KGHSH, LQKENI. The CDR3 loop is CASSASTDQPQHF. The CDR3 nucleotides read TGTGCCAGCTCGGCGTCTACGGATCAGCCCCAGCATTTT.

This clone has only one observation. The chain has TRBV13 and TRBJ1-3; no firm D call. V lost 2 bases and J 1 base, leaving 9 bases between the germline ends. Per germline, CDR1 PRHDT and CDR2 FYEKMQ (reference sequence). The CDR3 spans 15 residues. CDR3 sequence: CASSLLGRSGNTIYF. CDR3 DNA: TGTGCCAGCAGCTTATTGGGCCGGTCTGGAAACACCATATATTTT.

CDR3 in DNA: TGCGCCAGCAGCCAAGGACAGGGTAAGGGGTATGGCTACACCTTC. Protein product: CASSQGQGKGYGYTF. The genes are TRBV4-1 and TRBJ1-2; 7 bases match TRBD1. The V gene end was trimmed by 1 base and the J gene end by 5 bases; junction bases not matched to a gene: 7. The CDR3 is made up of 15 amino acids. Germline V gene lookup returns CDR1 MGHRA and CDR2 YSYEKL.

The CDR3 DNA follows: TGTGCCAGCAGCTTAAGCGGGCCACGGTCAGATACGCAGTATTTT. Its translation is CASSLSGPRSDTQYF. J is TRBJ2-3 and V is TRBV11-3, with a possible D match to TRBD2 (6 bases). Germline CDR1 is SGHNT and CDR2 is YENEEA. Trimming removed 2 bases at V and 4 bases at J, with 13 bases between. This CDR3 has 15 residues.

V gene TRBV5-1 combines with J gene TRBJ1-1; a possible D gene is TRBD1 (6 bases). In germline, CDR1 is SGHRS, CDR2 YFSETQ. V dropped 4 bases and J dropped 0 bases, with 16 bases sitting between them. There are 16 residues in the CDR3. This chain's CDR3 is CASSLHRDPMNTEAFF. The DNA of the CDR3 is TGCGCCAGCAGCCTCCACAGGGACCCTATGAACACTGAAGCTTTCTTT. The whole variable domain, filled in from reference TRBV5-1 and TRBJ1-1, reads KAGVTQTPRYLIKTRGQQVTLSCSPISGHRSVSWYQQTPGQGLQFLFEYFSETQRNKGNFPGRFSGRQFSNSRSEMNVSTLELGDSALYLCASSLHRDPMNTEAFFGQGTRLTVV.

The V and J genes are TRBV5-4 and TRBJ1-4, with 7 positions matching TRBD1. The CDR3 is made up of 16 amino acids. Germline V gives CDR1 SGHNT, CDR2 YYREEE (reference sequence). V dropped 3 bases and J dropped 1; count of bases not matched to a gene: 6. CDR3 sequence: CASSSTGALTNEKLFF. The CDR3, as DNA: TGTGCCAGCAGCTCTACAGGGGCCTTAACTAATGAAAAACTGTTTTTT.

The sample holds a few counts of this clone. This sequence joins TRBV7-9 and TRBJ2-3; perhaps TRBD2 as D (5 bases). Germline CDR1 and CDR2: SEHNR and FQNEAQ (reference sequence). Deletions cut 5 bases from V and 4 bases from J, with 13 bases between. This CDR3 has 14 residues. The CDR3 loop reads CASSPPVGADTQYF. The CDR3, as DNA: TGTGCCAGCAGCCCACCGGTGGGAGCAGATACGCAGTATTTT.